This TCR beta chain was documented in a study of response to subunit inactivated influenza vaccine. This clonotype was detected only a few times. A single record per CDR3 protein comes from TCRdb applying MiXCR to the RT-PCR reads. Of more than 500,000 distinct CDR3 sequences in the sample, roughly 12% are singletons; the top ten hold roughly 9.6%. The J segment lost 1 base and the V segment lost 0 bases, leaving 5 bases of the junction unmatched. Germline V gene data show CDR1 as ENHRY and CDR2 as SYGVKD. This CDR3 region has 16 residues. These records were also assigned to another study, of T cells expressing NK-cell markers. That paper adds: For TCR beta, cDNA was produced by 5'RACE template switching with UMIs. Most of the eight sequenced donors were HCMV-seropositive; one was seronegative.

This clonotype was obtained from a man in his fifties who received an inactivated influenza vaccine. The genes are TRBV10-3 and TRBJ2-5; 7 positions agree with TRBD1. The sequencing here drew on PBMCs from blood, taken on the day of vaccination. The CDR3 DNA is TGTGCCATCAGTGAGTCTGGGACAGTCCCCCAAGAGACCCAGTACTTC. Encoded protein: CAISESGTVPQETQYF.